Listed here are 27 T cell receptor beta chains from one sample, sequenced in a study of cytomegalovirus exposure and HLA in healthy donors. The method was immunoSEQ multiplex PCR; TCRdb's version includes in-frame clones alone and lacks a portion of them. The table records around 300,000 clones, over 75% of them present only once. Source material: PBMCs. The receptors were gathered from a woman aged 18-35 years in good health and CMV-seronegative.

This sequence joins TRBV4-3 and TRBJ2-2; 8 bases align to TRBD2. The CDR3 consists of 16 residues. J was trimmed by 1 base and V by 3 bases; bases with no gene match: 4. Germline V gene sequence: CDR1 LGHNA, CDR2 YSLEER. CDR3 nucleotide sequence: TGCGCCAGCAGCCACCTGGGACTAGGGAACACCGGGGAGCTGTTTTTT. This encodes CASSHLGLGNTGELFF.

Regarding this clone: Distinct nucleotide sequences in the sample also encode this CDR3. In DNA form, the CDR3 reads TGTGCCAGCAGCCCCAGGACTAGCGGGACCTACAATGAGCAGTTCTTC. Encoded protein: CASSPRTSGTYNEQFF. The rearrangement uses TRBV7-9 and TRBJ2-1; 12 nucleotides match TRBD2. From germline, CDR1 is SEHNR and CDR2 FQNEAQ (reference sequence). V was clipped by 5 bases and J by 2 bases; unmatched bases: 4. This CDR3 comprises 16 residues.

V gene TRBV7-2 combines with J gene TRBJ2-7; TRBD2 agrees at 7 bases. CDR3 length: 14 residues. After removal of 0 bases from V and 2 bases from J, the junction contained 1 base not matched to a gene. CDR1 is SGHTA and CDR2 is FQGNSA in the germline V gene. CDR3 nucleotides: TGTGCCAGCAGCTTAGCCGGACTAGCCTACGAGCAGTACTTC. It yields the protein CASSLAGLAYEQYF.

The chain has TRBV6-5 and TRBJ1-1; D is ambiguous. The CDR3 length is 13 residues. V was pared by 6 bases and J by 1 base, with 9 bases between. CDR1 and CDR2 (germline): MNHEY, SVGAGI. The CDR3 DNA sequence: TGTGCCAGCAGCCTACAGCAGAACACTGAAGCTTTCTTT. Protein product: CASSLQQNTEAFF.

The J gene is TRBJ2-5, the V gene TRBV9; 7 bases are shared with TRBD2. Germline CDR1 SGDLS, CDR2 YYNGEE. The trim removed 2 bases at V and 2 bases at J, leaving 6 bases unmatched. There are 15 residues in the CDR3. The CDR3 reads CASSVAGVPQETQYF. CDR3 coding DNA: TGTGCCAGCAGCGTGGCGGGAGTGCCTCAAGAGACCCAGTACTTC.

V usage is TRBV28 and J usage is TRBJ1-3; TRBD1 is a possible D gene (5 bases). This CDR3 has 16 residues. The V gene's germline CDR1 is MDHEN and CDR2 SYDVKM. V lost 5 bases and J lost 0, with 14 bases in between. The CDR3 DNA reads TGTGCCAGCAGTGCCGCGACAGTACCCTCTGGAAACACCATATATTTT. Amino acids: CASSAATVPSGNTIYF.

The genes are TRBV6-1 and TRBJ2-7; TRBD1 matches at 10 bases. This CDR3 is 14 amino acids long. The V gene's germline CDR1 is MNHNS and CDR2 SASEGT. The trim removed 6 bases at V and 2 bases at J, leaving 4 bases unmatched. The CDR3 is CASRMTGGPYEQYF. As DNA, the CDR3 is TGTGCCAGCAGAATGACAGGGGGCCCCTACGAGCAGTACTTC.

The rearrangement joins TRBV27 to TRBJ2-3, with D hard to call. The CDR3 length is 15 residues. CDR1 MNHEY and CDR2 SMNVEV come from the germline V gene (reference sequence). Trimming pared 3 bases from V and 2 bases from J, leaving 12 bases between. The CDR3 DNA reads TGTGCCAGCAGTTTTCTGCTGAGTCACACAGATACGCAGTATTTT. As protein: CASSFLLSHTDTQYF.

The chain recombines TRBV5-1 with TRBJ1-1; the D gene is possibly TRBD1 (5 bases). CDR3 length: 18 residues. Germline CDR1 reads SGHRS; CDR2 reads YFSETQ. Trimming pared 1 base from V and 0 bases from J, leaving 19 bases between. The CDR3 DNA reads TGCGCCAGCAGCTTGAACAGGCGATCAGGCATTCTGAACACTGAAGCTTTCTTT. It is translated as CASSLNRRSGILNTEAFF.

The chain links TRBV2 to TRBJ2-6; TRBD1 matches at 8 bases. Trimming at V came to 2 bases and at J to 0 bases, leaving 15 bases not matched to a gene. CDR1 is SNHLY and CDR2 is FYNNEI in the germline V gene. The length of the CDR3 is 21 residues. The CDR3 region has the DNA TGTGCCAGCAGTGAATTCAGGACAGGGCGAGGTGTCGCCTCTGGGGCCAACGTCCTGACTTTC. Translated: CASSEFRTGRGVASGANVLTF.

The chain joins TRBV30 to TRBJ2-5; 12 bases match TRBD1. The CDR3 consists of 15 residues. Per germline, CDR1 GTSNPN and CDR2 SVGIG (reference sequence). V was clipped by 2 bases and J by 6 bases; unmatched bases: 7. The CDR3 loop reads CAWSPGDRGLQTQYF. CDR3 DNA: TGTGCCTGGAGTCCCGGGGACAGGGGGCTGCAGACCCAGTACTTC. The entire variable domain, with the rest obtained from reference TRBV30 and TRBJ2-5, is as follows: SQTIHQWPATLVQPVGSPLSLECTVEGTSNPNLYWYRQAAGRGLQLLFYSVGIGQISSEVPQNLSASRPQDRQFILSSKKLLLSDSGFYLCAWSPGDRGLQTQYFGPGTRLLVL.

V and J are TRBV28 and TRBJ1-2, with 7 bases matching TRBD1. The CDR3 spans 18 residues. J gave up 4 bases and V 4 bases, and 18 bases lay outside the gene matches. Germline V lookup: CDR1 MDHEN, CDR2 SYDVKM. This CDR3 reads CASSSLGAQGVGSYGYTF. CDR3 bases: TGTGCCAGCAGTTCGTTGGGGGCTCAGGGGGTGGGCTCCTATGGCTACACCTTC.

This clone was observed a handful of times. V gene TRBV11-2 combines with J gene TRBJ2-7, with 7 bases aligning to TRBD2. J lost 6 bases, V lost 5 bases, and 13 bases had no gene match. This CDR3 comprises 15 residues. CDR1 is SGHAT, CDR2 FQNNGV, per germline. CDR3 in amino acids: CASSPPVGGRPEQYF. In nucleotides, the CDR3 is TGTGCCAGCAGCCCACCCGTGGGGGGGAGACCCGAGCAGTACTTC.

The chain recombines TRBV19 with TRBJ1-6; tentatively, D is TRBD1 (6 bases). CDR3 length: 16 amino acids. Germline lookup yields CDR1 LNHDA and CDR2 SQIVND (reference sequence). V gave up 0 bases and J gave up 10 bases, with 16 bases separating them. The CDR3 region has the DNA TGTGCCAGTAGTATAGATTGGGTGGGGGCCGGCTCACCCCTCCACTTT. This gives the protein CASSIDWVGAGSPLHF.

This chain connects TRBV15 to TRBJ2-1; D not certain. CDR3 length equals 14 residues. Germline V gene lookup returns CDR1 LNHNV and CDR2 YYDKDF (reference sequence). Trimming cost V 2 bases and J 0 bases, with 5 bases left between them. CDR3 sequence: CATSRLSSYNEQFF. CDR3 nucleotides: TGTGCCACCAGCAGACTGAGCTCCTACAATGAGCAGTTCTTC. The full variable domain, rest sourced from reference TRBV15 and TRBJ2-1, is DAMVIQNPRYQVTQFGKPVTLSCSQTLNHNVMYWYQQKSSQAPKLLFHYYDKDFNNEADTPDNFQSRRPNTSFCFLDIRSPGLGDTAMYLCATSRLSSYNEQFFGPGTRLTVL.

This clone appeared a few times. V is TRBV5-1 and J is TRBJ1-2; no reliable D call. The ends were cut back, 0 bases at V and 3 bases at J, with 6 bases in the middle. Germline V gives CDR1 SGHRS, CDR2 YFSETQ. The CDR3 is made up of 13 amino acids. The CDR3 bases are TGCGCCAGCAGCTTGGGGAGGGACTATGGCTACACCTTC. Its protein product is CASSLGRDYGYTF.

The V call is TRBV28, the J call TRBJ1-2; no clear D gene. This CDR3 spans 13 amino acids. V was cut by 1 base and J by 3 bases, with 6 bases left in between. Germline lookup yields CDR1 MDHEN and CDR2 SYDVKM. CDR3 DNA sequence: TGTGCCAGCAGTTTATCTCAGGACTATGGCTACACCTTC. This translates into CASSLSQDYGYTF.

The chain is built from TRBV10-3 and TRBJ1-5, with D perhaps TRBD1 (6 bases). The CDR3 spans 16 residues. Trimming pared 6 bases from V and 1 base from J, leaving 16 bases between. Germline V CDR1 and CDR2: ENHRY, SYGVKD. Here the CDR3 reads CAISPGGGRSNQPQHF. CDR3 bases: TGTGCCATCAGCCCGGGCGGGGGCCGGAGCAATCAGCCCCAGCATTTT.

This clone was counted only a few times. The V call is TRBV13, the J call TRBJ2-7; 9 bases match TRBD2. The length of the CDR3 is 15 residues. Trimming took 2 bases from V and 1 from J; bases not matched to a gene: 3. From germline, CDR1 is PRHDT and CDR2 FYEKMQ (reference sequence). For the CDR3, the DNA is TGTGCCAGCAGCTTAACGACTAGCGGTTCCTACGAGCAGTACTTC. This gives the protein CASSLTTSGSYEQYF.

The chain recombines TRBV30 with TRBJ1-2; D ambiguous. The CDR3 extends over 13 amino acids. The germline V gene encodes CDR1 GTSNPN and CDR2 SVGIG (reference sequence). V lost 3 bases to trimming and J lost 2 bases, with 10 bases between them. The CDR3 nucleotides read TGTGCCTGGAGCGGCGGTGTGAACTATGGCTACACCTTC. Translating it yields CAWSGGVNYGYTF.

The rearrangement joins TRBV6-5 to TRBJ1-2; 8 bases align to TRBD1. V trimming: 2 bases; J trimming: 5 bases; junction bases outside the gene matches: 7. Germline-derived CDR1 and CDR2 are MNHEY and SVGAGI. This CDR3 contains 15 residues. This chain's CDR3 is CASSYDQGAVYGYTF. As DNA, the CDR3 is TGTGCCAGCAGTTACGACCAGGGGGCGGTGTATGGCTACACCTTC.

V usage is TRBV7-2 and J usage is TRBJ2-3; 9 nucleotides match TRBD2. The CDR3 has 17 residues. Germline V CDR1 and CDR2: SGHTA, FQGNSA. Trimming cost V 1 base and J 1 base; bases outside gene matches: 6. The CDR3 nucleotides are TGTGCCAGCAGCTTAGTTGCGGGAGGGCCGGGCACAGATACGCAGTATTTT. Translating gives CASSLVAGGPGTDTQYF.

The chain couples TRBV9 to TRBJ2-1; the match to TRBD2 covers 7 bases. Germline CDR1 and CDR2: SGDLS and YYNGEE. CDR3 length equals 17 residues. The ends lost 3 bases at V and 0 bases at J; junction bases unmatched: 9. CDR3 protein: CASSDSGLPSSYNEQFF. The CDR3 nucleotides read TGTGCCAGCAGCGACTCGGGACTACCGAGCTCCTACAATGAGCAGTTCTTC.

A single count supports this clone. This sequence joins TRBV15 and TRBJ2-7, with TRBD1 matching over 9 bases. This CDR3 spans 14 amino acids. Germline V gene data show CDR1 as LNHNV and CDR2 as YYDKDF (reference sequence). Losses at the gene ends were 2 bases for V and 3 bases for J; bases not matched to a gene: 2. CDR3 residues: CATSRPGQGYEQYF. The CDR3 DNA reads TGTGCCACCAGCAGACCGGGACAGGGCTACGAGCAGTACTTC.

This sequence joins TRBV19 and TRBJ2-1; 8 bases match TRBD2. CDR3 length: 16 residues. CDR1 LNHDA and CDR2 SQIVND come from the germline V gene (reference sequence). V was clipped by 3 bases and J by 3 bases; unmatched bases: 7. The CDR3 bases are TGTGCCAGTAGTATGCTGGTCACTAGCGGCTACAATGAGCAGTTCTTC. Its translation is CASSMLVTSGYNEQFF.

The chain couples TRBV4-1 to TRBJ1-5; D is possibly TRBD1 (5 bases). CDR3 length: 14 amino acids. Germline values: CDR1 MGHRA, CDR2 YSYEKL. Trimming cost V 4 bases and J 7 bases, with 14 bases left between them. Here the CDR3 DNA reads TGCGCCAGCAGCCCTAATCAGGGTATCCAGCCCCAGCATTTT. This gives the protein CASSPNQGIQPQHF.

V gene TRBV5-6 combines with J gene TRBJ1-1; TRBD1 matches 9 bases. With V trimmed by 0 bases and J by 5 bases, 8 bases remained unmatched. The V gene's germline CDR1 is SGHDT and CDR2 YYEEEE. The CDR3 totals 16 residues. CDR3 residues: CASSLGRDRVVTEAFF. The CDR3 coding sequence is TGTGCCAGCAGCTTGGGGAGGGACAGGGTGGTTACTGAAGCTTTCTTT.